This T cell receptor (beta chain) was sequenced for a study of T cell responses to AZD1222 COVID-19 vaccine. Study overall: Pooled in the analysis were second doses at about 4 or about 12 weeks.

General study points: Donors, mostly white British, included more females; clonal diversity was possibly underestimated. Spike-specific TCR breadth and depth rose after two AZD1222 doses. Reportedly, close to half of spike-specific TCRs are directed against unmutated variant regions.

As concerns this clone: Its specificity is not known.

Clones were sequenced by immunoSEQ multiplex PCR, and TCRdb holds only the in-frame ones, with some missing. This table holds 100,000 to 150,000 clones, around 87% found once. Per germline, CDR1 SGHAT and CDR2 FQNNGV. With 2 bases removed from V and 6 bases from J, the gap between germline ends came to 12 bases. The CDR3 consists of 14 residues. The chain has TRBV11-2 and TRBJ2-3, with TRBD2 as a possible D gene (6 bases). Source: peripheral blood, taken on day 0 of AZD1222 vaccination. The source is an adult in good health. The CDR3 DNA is TGTGCCAGCAGCTTAAACTCGGGAGAGGATACGCAGTATTTT. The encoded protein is CASSLNSGEDTQYF.